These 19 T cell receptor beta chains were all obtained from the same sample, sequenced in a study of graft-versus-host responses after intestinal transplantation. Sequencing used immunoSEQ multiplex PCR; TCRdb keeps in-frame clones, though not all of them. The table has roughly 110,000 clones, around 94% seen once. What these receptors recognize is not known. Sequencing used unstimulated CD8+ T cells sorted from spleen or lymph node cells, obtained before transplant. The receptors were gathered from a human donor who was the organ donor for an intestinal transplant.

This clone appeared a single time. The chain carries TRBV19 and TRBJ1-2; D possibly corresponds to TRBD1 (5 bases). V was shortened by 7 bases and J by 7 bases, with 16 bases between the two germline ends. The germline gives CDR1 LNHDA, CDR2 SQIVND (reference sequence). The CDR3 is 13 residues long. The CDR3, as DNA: TGTGCCAGTACTAATGGGGGAGTTGGTGGCTACACCTTC. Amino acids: CASTNGGVGGYTF.

This chain's CDR3 is CASSETGPQAFF. The DNA of the CDR3 is TGTGCCAGCAGTGAAACCGGGCCTCAAGCTTTCTTT. This rearrangement joins TRBV28 to TRBJ1-1; no definite D call. Trimming took off 5 bases at V and 9 bases at J, with 13 bases between the two ends. Germline-derived CDR1 and CDR2 are MDHEN and SYDVKM. This CDR3 comprises 12 residues.

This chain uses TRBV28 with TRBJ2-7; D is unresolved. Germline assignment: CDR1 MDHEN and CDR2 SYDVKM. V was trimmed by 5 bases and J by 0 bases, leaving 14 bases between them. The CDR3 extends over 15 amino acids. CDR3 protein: CASSGLKQSSYEQYF. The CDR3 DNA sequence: TGTGCCAGCAGTGGTCTCAAGCAGAGCTCCTACGAGCAGTACTTC.

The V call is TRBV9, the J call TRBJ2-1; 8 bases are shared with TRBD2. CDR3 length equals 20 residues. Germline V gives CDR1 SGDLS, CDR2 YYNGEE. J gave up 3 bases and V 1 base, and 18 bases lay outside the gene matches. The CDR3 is CASSVRSPAGAPNGYNEQFF. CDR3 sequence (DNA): TGTGCCAGCAGCGTAAGGTCCCCAGCGGGAGCCCCCAATGGCTACAATGAGCAGTTCTTC.

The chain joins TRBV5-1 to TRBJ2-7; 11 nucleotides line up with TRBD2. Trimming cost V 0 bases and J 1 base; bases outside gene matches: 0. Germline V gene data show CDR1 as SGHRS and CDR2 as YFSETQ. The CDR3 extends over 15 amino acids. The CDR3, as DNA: TGCGCCAGCAGCTTGGGGACTAGCGGGTCCTACGAGCAGTACTTC. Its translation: CASSLGTSGSYEQYF.

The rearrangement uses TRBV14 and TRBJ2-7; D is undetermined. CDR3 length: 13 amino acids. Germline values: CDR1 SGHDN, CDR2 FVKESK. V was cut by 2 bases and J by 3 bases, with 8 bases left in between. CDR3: CASSQFRIYEQYF. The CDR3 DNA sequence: TGTGCCAGCAGCCAATTCCGTATCTACGAGCAGTACTTC.

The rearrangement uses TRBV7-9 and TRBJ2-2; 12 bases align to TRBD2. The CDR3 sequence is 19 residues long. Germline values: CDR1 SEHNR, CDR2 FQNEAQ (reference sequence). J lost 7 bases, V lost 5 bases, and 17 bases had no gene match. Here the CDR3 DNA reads TGTGCCAGCAGCCCAGCCGGCGGCCTAGCGGGAGGGCGGAACGGGGAGCTGTTTTTT. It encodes CASSPAGGLAGGRNGELFF. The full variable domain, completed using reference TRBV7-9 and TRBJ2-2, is DTGVSQNPRHKITKRGQNVTFRCDPISEHNRLYWYRQTLGQGPEFLTYFQNEAQLEKSRLLSDRFSAERPKGSFSTLEIQRTEQGDSAMYLCASSPAGGLAGGRNGELFFGEGSRLTVL.

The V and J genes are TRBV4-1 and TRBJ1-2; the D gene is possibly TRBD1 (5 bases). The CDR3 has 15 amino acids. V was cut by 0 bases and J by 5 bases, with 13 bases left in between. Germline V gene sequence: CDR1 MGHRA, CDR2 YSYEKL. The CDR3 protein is CASSQESGVLYGYTF. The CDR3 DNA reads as TGCGCCAGCAGCCAAGAATCGGGGGTACTTTATGGCTACACCTTC.

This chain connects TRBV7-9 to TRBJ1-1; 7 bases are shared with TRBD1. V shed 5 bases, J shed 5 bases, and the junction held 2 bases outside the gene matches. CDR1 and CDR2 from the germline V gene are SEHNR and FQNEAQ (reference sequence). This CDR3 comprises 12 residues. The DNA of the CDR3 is TGTGCCAGCAGCACACAGGGGACTGAAGCTTTCTTT. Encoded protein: CASSTQGTEAFF.

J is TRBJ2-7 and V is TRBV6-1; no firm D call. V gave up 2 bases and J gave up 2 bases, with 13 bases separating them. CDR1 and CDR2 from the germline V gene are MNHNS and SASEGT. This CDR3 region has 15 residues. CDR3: CASSERRPITYEQYF. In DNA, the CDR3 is TGTGCCAGCAGTGAACGTAGGCCCATAACCTACGAGCAGTACTTC.

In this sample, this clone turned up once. As DNA, the CDR3 is TGTGCCAGCAGTTTCCAGTCAGACCCCCCCTACGAGCAGTACTTC. The encoded protein is CASSFQSDPPYEQYF. The chain joins TRBV27 to TRBJ2-7; D is unclear. Trimming left V 3 bases short and J 2 bases short, with 14 bases between. Germline V gene lookup returns CDR1 MNHEY and CDR2 SMNVEV (reference sequence). The CDR3 runs 15 residues.

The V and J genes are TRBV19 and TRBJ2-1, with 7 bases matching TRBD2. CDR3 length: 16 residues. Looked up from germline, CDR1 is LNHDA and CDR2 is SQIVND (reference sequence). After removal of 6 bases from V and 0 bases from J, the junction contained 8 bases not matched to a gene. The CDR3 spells CASRPRDYSSYNEQFF. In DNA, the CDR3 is TGTGCCAGTAGACCCCGGGACTACAGCTCCTACAATGAGCAGTTCTTC. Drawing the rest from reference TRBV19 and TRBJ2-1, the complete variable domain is DGGITQSPKYLFRKEGQNVTLSCEQNLNHDAMYWYRQDPGQGLRLIYYSQIVNDFQKGDIAEGYSVSREKKESFPLTVTSAQKNPTAFYLCASRPRDYSSYNEQFFGPGTRLTVL.

The CDR3 nucleotides are TGCGCCAGCAGCTTTGCGGAGGGGACCCGCTGGGAGCAGTACTTC. Amino acids: CASSFAEGTRWEQYF. The V gene is TRBV5-1, the J gene TRBJ2-7, with D perhaps TRBD2 (6 bases). Trimming took off 2 bases at V and 7 bases at J, with 19 bases between the two ends. This CDR3 is built from 15 residues. CDR1 SGHRS and CDR2 YFSETQ come from the germline V gene.

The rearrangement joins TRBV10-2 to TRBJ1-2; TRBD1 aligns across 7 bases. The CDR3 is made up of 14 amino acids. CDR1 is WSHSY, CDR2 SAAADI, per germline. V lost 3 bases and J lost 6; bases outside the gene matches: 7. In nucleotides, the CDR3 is TGCGCCAGCAGTGATAACAGGGGAAAGGATGGCTACACCTTC. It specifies CASSDNRGKDGYTF.

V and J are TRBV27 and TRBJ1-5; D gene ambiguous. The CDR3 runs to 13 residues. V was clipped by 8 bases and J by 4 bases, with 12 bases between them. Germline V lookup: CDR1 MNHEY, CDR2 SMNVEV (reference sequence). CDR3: CASSWAVNQPQHF. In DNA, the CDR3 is TGTGCCAGCTCATGGGCAGTTAATCAGCCCCAGCATTTT.

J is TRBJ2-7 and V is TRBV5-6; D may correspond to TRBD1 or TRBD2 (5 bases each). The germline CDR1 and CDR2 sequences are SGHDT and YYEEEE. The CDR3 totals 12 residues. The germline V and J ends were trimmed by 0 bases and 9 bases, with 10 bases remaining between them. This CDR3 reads CASSLGSGTQYF. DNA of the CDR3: TGTGCCAGCAGCTTGGGTTCAGGGACGCAGTACTTC. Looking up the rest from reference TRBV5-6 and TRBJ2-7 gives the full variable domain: DAGVTQSPTHLIKTRGQQVTLRCSPKSGHDTVSWYQQALGQGPQFIFQYYEEEERQRGNFPDRFSGHQFPNYSSELNVNALLLGDSALYLCASSLGSGTQYFGPGTRLTVT.

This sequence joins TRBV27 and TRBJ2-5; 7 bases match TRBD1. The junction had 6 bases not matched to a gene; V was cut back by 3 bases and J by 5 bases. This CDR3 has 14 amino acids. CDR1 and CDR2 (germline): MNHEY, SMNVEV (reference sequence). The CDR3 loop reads CASSFRGRVETQYF. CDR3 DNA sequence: TGTGCCAGCAGTTTTAGGGGGCGCGTCGAGACCCAGTACTTC.

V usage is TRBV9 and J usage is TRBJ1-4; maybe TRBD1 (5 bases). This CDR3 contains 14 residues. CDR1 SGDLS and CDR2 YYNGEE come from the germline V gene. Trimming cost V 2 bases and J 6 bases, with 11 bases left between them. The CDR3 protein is CASSVGGTHEKLFF. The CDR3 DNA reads TGTGCCAGCAGCGTGGGAGGGACTCATGAAAAACTGTTTTTT.

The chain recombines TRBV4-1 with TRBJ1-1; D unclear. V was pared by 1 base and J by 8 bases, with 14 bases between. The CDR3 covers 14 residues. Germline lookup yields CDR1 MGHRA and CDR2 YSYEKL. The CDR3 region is CASSQVLWRREAFF. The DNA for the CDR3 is TGCGCCAGCAGCCAAGTTTTATGGCGCCGAGAAGCTTTCTTT.